Shown below are 24 T cell receptor gamma chains from a single sample sequenced in a study of Vδ1+ human thymocytes. Study-wide points: Thymic TRG and TRD repertoires appeared highly polyclonal.

Extracted RNA was reverse transcribed into cDNA. The CDR3 regions were amplified by multiplex PCR from V-gene primers to a constant-region primer. TCRdb redid clone calling on the multiplex PCR reads using CATT. The top ten clones hold more than 1.5% of a sample with thousands of gamma-chain clones, about 40% of them seen once. No antigen has been identified for these receptors. Input material: Vdelta1+ gamma-delta thymocytes from the thymus. Specified subset: FACS-sorted CD3+ TCRalphabeta- TCRVdelta1+ TCRVdelta2- thymocytes. These receptors came from a boy younger than two who had congenital heart surgery.

This clone occurred a few times. The genes are TRGV4 and TRGJ1 or TRGJ2. The germline V gene encodes CDR1 EGSTGY and CDR2 YDSYTSSV. Germline trimming cut 4 bases from V and 7 bases from J; bases unmatched to any gene: 7. The CDR3 runs to 12 residues. CDR3 bases: TGTGCCACCTGGGACAGCTCCTATAAGAAACTCTTT. Amino acids: CATWDSSYKKLF.

This rearrangement joins TRGV4 to TRGJ1 or TRGJ2. The J gene was not available in TCRdb and was assigned here by matching the DNA to germline segments. CDR3 length: 14 residues. The ends lost 5 bases at V and 3 bases at J; junction bases unmatched: 10. The V gene's germline CDR1 is EGSTGY and CDR2 YDSYTSSV. Written as DNA, the CDR3 is TGTGCCACCTGGGTCGCGTCGGGTTATTATAAGAAACTCTTT. Amino acid sequence: CATWVASGYYKKLF.

This chain links TRGV5 with TRGJ1 or TRGJ2. Since TCRdb gives no J gene, matching the DNA to germline was used here to assign it. Germline CDR1 VINAFY, CDR2 YDVSNSKD. The CDR3 covers 13 residues. The trim removed 5 bases at V and 4 bases at J, leaving 8 bases unmatched. CDR3 nucleotide sequence: TGTGCCACCTGGGGTTCGAAATATTATAAGAAACTCTTT. Protein product: CATWGSKYYKKLF.

Concerning this clone itself: Its ends do not fully match the called genes, so a read error is possible. The rearrangement joins TRGV2 to TRGJ1 or TRGJ2. The J gene is not listed in TCRdb, so it was assigned here from a DNA match to germline. The CDR3 loop spans 11 amino acids. Germline V gene sequence: CDR1 EGSNGY, CDR2 YDSYNSKV. DNA of the CDR3: TGTGCCAACTGGGACGGGCAGAAGAAACTCTTT. As protein: CANWDGQKKLF.

The chain links TRGV5 to TRGJ1 or TRGJ2. The J gene, left out of TCRdb, was set here by checking the DNA against germline. From germline, CDR1 is VINAFY and CDR2 YDVSNSKD. Trimming removed 1 base from V and 4 bases from J; junction bases left unmatched: 7. CDR3 length equals 14 residues. The CDR3 DNA follows: TGTGCCACCTGGGACAGACGCTTATATTATAAGAAACTCTTT. This encodes CATWDRRLYYKKLF.

For the J gene the call is TRGJ1 or TRGJ2; the V gene lacks a call. The CDR3 consists of 9 residues. DNA for the CDR3: TGCGCCACCCCCCCAAAAGTACTCTTT. It specifies CATPPKVLF.

Called V gene: TRGV3; the J gene was not called. CDR3 size: 13 residues. Looked up from germline, CDR1 is VTNTFY and CDR2 is YDVSTARD (reference sequence). CDR3 protein: CATWDRLDWIRTF. CDR3 in DNA: TGTGCCACCTGGGACAGGCTCGATTGGATCAGGACGTTT.

This rearrangement joins TRGV5 to TRGJ1 or TRGJ2. The germline V gene has CDR1 VINAFY and CDR2 YDVSNSKD. The CDR3 contains 13 residues. V lost 1 base to trimming and J lost 2 bases; unmatched junction nucleotides: 2. The CDR3 bases are TGTGCCACCTGGGACAGACATTATTATAAGAAACTCTTT. It is translated as CATWDRHYYKKLF.

The chain employs TRGV5 and TRGJ1 or TRGJ2. The J gene comes from matching the DNA to germline here; TCRdb lacks it. CDR1 is VINAFY and CDR2 is YDVSNSKD in the germline V gene. This CDR3 region has 11 residues. V was clipped by 6 bases and J by 11 bases; unmatched bases: 10. The CDR3 DNA follows: TGTGCCACCTGGACCAGACGGGAGAAACTCTTT. Translation: CATWTRREKLF.

V and J are TRGV8 and TRGJ1 or TRGJ2. TCRdb leaves out the J gene; it was filled in here by matching the DNA to germline. After removal of 5 bases from V and 9 bases from J, the junction contained 7 bases not matched to a gene. Germline V gene lookup returns CDR1 VENAVY and CDR2 YDSYNSRV. The CDR3 sequence is 11 residues long. CDR3 nucleotide sequence: TGTGCCACCTGGGTAGGGGTTAAGAAACTCTTT. Translating it yields CATWVGVKKLF.

The J gene was identified as TRGJ1 or TRGJ2, and no V gene was called. This CDR3 has 14 amino acids. The CDR3 sequence: CATFDRSSYYKKLF. The CDR3 DNA reads as TGTGCCACCTTTGACAGGTCGTCATATTATAAGAAACTCTTT.

This clone was seen a few times. V gene TRGV4 combines with J gene TRGJP2. This CDR3 region has 15 residues. CDR1 and CDR2 (germline): EGSTGY, YDSYTSSV. V shed 0 bases, J shed 1 base, and the junction held 2 bases outside the gene matches. CDR3: CATWDGRSSDWIKTF. CDR3 nucleotide sequence: TGTGCCACCTGGGATGGGCGTAGTAGTGATTGGATCAAGACGTTT.

This clone was detected only a few times. The gene calls are TRGV5 and TRGJ1 or TRGJ2. Germline loops: CDR1 VINAFY, CDR2 YDVSNSKD. The CDR3 length is 13 residues. Trimming removed 3 bases from V and 12 bases from J; junction bases left unmatched: 14. The CDR3 DNA is TGTGCCACCTGGGACCTGAGGTATTTCAGGAAACTCTTT. As protein: CATWDLRYFRKLF.

This clone has only a few counts. The chain employs TRGV9 and TRGJ1 or TRGJ2. The J gene is not listed in TCRdb, so it was assigned here from a DNA match to germline. With V trimmed by 0 bases and J by 7 bases, 3 bases remained unmatched. The germline gives CDR1 GITISATS, CDR2 ISYDGTV (reference sequence). The CDR3 has 12 amino acids. In DNA, the CDR3 is TGTGCCTTGTGGGAGGTGGGGTATAAGAAACTCTTT. Translating it yields CALWEVGYKKLF.

This clone was counted only a few times. The chain carries TRGV4 and TRGJ1 or TRGJ2. J was trimmed by 4 bases and V by 5 bases; bases with no gene match: 14. The length of the CDR3 is 15 residues. Per the germline V gene, CDR1 is EGSTGY and CDR2 is YDSYTSSV. The CDR3 sequence: CATWVQEPKYYKKLF. The DNA of the CDR3 is TGTGCCACCTGGGTCCAAGAGCCGAAGTATTATAAGAAACTCTTT.

The genes are TRGV5 and TRGJ1 or TRGJ2. TCRdb supplies no J gene; here it was assigned by aligning the nucleotide sequence to germline. From germline, CDR1 is VINAFY and CDR2 YDVSNSKD. V lost 0 bases to trimming and J lost 10 bases; unmatched junction nucleotides: 9. The CDR3 totals 13 residues. The CDR3 DNA sequence: TGTGCCACCTGGGACAGGCCGAGGCGAAAGAAACTCTTT. It is translated as CATWDRPRRKKLF.

The sample holds a few counts of this clone. The rearrangement links TRGV4 to TRGJ1 or TRGJ2. This CDR3 contains 13 residues. Germline trimming cut 6 bases from V and 6 bases from J; bases unmatched to any gene: 11. CDR1 is EGSTGY and CDR2 is YDSYTSSV in the germline V gene. The CDR3 protein is CATWNRWGYKKLF. CDR3 coding DNA: TGTGCCACCTGGAACAGATGGGGTTATAAGAAACTCTTT.

Only a few counts were recorded for this clone. The chain joins TRGV3 to TRGJ1 or TRGJ2. The CDR3 is 13 amino acids. V shed 0 bases, J shed 9 bases, and the junction held 8 bases outside the gene matches. Germline-derived CDR1 and CDR2 are VTNTFY and YDVSTARD (reference sequence). In DNA form, the CDR3 reads TGTGCCACCTGGGACAGGGGAGGGATTAAGAAACTCTTT. Translation: CATWDRGGIKKLF.

V is TRGV2 and J is TRGJ1 or TRGJ2. TCRdb carries no J gene annotation; the J gene was assigned here by matching the DNA with germline. Trimming took 3 bases from V and 11 from J; bases not matched to a gene: 13. This CDR3 contains 13 residues. Looked up from germline, CDR1 is EGSNGY and CDR2 is YDSYNSKV. The CDR3 sequence is CATWDPRVGEKLF. The CDR3 DNA reads as TGTGCCACCTGGGACCCCCGGGTTGGGGAGAAACTCTTT.

The called J gene is TRGJ1 or TRGJ2, whereas the V gene has no call. The CDR3 has 12 residues. In DNA form, the CDR3 reads TGTGCCACCGGGGACAGTGCGTATAAGAAACTATTT. It yields the protein CATGDSAYKKLF.

This chain links TRGV3 with TRGJ1 or TRGJ2. TCRdb carries no J gene annotation; the J gene was assigned here by matching the DNA with germline. Germline lookup yields CDR1 VTNTFY and CDR2 YDVSTARD (reference sequence). The V gene end was trimmed by 1 base and the J gene end by 12 bases; junction bases not matched to a gene: 3. The CDR3 is 10 residues long. CDR3 in DNA: TGTGCCACCTGGGACAGTAGGAAACTCTTT. This encodes CATWDSRKLF.

This rearrangement joins TRGV9 to TRGJ1 or TRGJ2. V trimming: 12 bases; J trimming: 10 bases; junction bases outside the gene matches: 12. The germline gives CDR1 GITISATS, CDR2 ISYDGTV (reference sequence). This CDR3 comprises 10 residues. Here the CDR3 DNA reads TGTGCCGTGGTTGAGGTGAAGAAACTCTTT. It specifies CAVVEVKKLF.

This clone was seen a handful of times. This chain uses TRGV9 with TRGJ1 or TRGJ2. This CDR3 has 15 amino acids. Germline-derived CDR1 and CDR2 are GITISATS and ISYDGTV (reference sequence). With V trimmed by 0 bases and J by 0 bases, 5 bases remained unmatched. The CDR3 reads CALWEVHKNYYKKLF. CDR3 sequence (DNA): TGTGCCTTGTGGGAGGTGCACAAGAATTATTATAAGAAACTCTTT.

Turning to this clone: The sample has other DNA sequences that encode this CDR3 too. The rearrangement joins TRGV8 to TRGJ1 or TRGJ2. Since TCRdb gives no J gene, matching the DNA to germline was used here to assign it. The CDR3 has 13 amino acids. V shed 0 bases, J shed 6 bases, and the junction held 5 bases outside the gene matches. Germline V gene lookup returns CDR1 VENAVY and CDR2 YDSYNSRV. CDR3 nucleotide sequence: TGTGCCACCTGGGATAGGCGCGGTTATAAGAAACTCTTT. Translating it yields CATWDRRGYKKLF.